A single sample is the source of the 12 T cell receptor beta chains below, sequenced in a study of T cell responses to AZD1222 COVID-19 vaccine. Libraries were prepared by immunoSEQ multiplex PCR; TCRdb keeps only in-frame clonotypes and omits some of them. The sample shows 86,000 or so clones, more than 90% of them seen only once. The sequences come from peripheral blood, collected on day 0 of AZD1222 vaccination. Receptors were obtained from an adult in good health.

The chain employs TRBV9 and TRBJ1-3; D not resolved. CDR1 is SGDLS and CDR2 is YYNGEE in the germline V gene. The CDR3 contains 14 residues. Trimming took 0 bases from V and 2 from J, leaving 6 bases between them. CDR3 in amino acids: CASSVAGPGNTIYF. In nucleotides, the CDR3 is TGTGCCAGCAGCGTAGCAGGACCTGGAAACACCATATATTTT.

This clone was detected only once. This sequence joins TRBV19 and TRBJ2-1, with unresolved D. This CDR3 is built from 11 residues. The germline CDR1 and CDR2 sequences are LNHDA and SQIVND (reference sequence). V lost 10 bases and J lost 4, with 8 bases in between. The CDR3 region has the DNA TGTGCCACTAGGGTGTACAATGAGCAGTTCTTC. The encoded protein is CATRVYNEQFF. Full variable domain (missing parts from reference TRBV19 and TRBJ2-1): DGGITQSPKYLFRKEGQNVTLSCEQNLNHDAMYWYRQDPGQGLRLIYYSQIVNDFQKGDIAEGYSVSREKKESFPLTVTSAQKNPTAFYLCATRVYNEQFFGPGTRLTVL.

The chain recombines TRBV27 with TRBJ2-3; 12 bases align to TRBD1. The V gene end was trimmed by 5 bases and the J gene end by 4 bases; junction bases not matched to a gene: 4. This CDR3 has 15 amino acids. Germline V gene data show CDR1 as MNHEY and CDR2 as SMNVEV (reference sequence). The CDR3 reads CASSPGTGGSDTQYF. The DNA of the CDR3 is TGTGCCAGCAGTCCAGGGACAGGGGGCTCAGATACGCAGTATTTT.

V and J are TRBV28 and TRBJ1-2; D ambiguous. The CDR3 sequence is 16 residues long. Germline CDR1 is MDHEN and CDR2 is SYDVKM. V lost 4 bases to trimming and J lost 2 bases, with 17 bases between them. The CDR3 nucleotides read TGTGCCAGCAGTTCAGTACGGCCACACCTAAACTATGGCTACACCTTC. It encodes CASSSVRPHLNYGYTF.

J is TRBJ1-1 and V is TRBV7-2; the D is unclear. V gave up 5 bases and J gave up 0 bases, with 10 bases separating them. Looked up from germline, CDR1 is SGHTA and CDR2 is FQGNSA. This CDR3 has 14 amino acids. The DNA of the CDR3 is TGTGCCAGCAGCCGCAGGATTATGAACACTGAAGCTTTCTTT. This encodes CASSRRIMNTEAFF.

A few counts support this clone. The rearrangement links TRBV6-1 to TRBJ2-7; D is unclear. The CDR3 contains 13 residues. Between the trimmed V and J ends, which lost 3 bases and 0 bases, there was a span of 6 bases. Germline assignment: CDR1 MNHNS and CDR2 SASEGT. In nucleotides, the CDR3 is TGTGCCAGCAGTGAGAGGTACTCCTACGAGCAGTACTTC. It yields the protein CASSERYSYEQYF.

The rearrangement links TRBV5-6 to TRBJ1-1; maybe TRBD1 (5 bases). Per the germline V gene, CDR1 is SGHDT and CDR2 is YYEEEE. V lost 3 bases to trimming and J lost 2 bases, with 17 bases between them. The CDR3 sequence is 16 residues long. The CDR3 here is CASSSGRDGYNTEAFF. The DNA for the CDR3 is TGTGCCAGCAGCTCAGGGAGGGATGGGTACAACACTGAAGCTTTCTTT.

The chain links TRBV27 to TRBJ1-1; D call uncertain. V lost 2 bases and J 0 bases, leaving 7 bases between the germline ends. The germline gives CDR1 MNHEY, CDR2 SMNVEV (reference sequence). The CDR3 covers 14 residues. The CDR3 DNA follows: TGTGCCAGCAGTTTAGGCACCATGAACACTGAAGCTTTCTTT. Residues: CASSLGTMNTEAFF.

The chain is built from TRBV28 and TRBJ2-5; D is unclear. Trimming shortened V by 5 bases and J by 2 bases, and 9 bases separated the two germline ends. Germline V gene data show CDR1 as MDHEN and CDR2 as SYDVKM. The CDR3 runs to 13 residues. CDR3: CASSPQQQETQYF. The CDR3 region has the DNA TGTGCCAGCAGTCCGCAGCAACAAGAGACCCAGTACTTC.

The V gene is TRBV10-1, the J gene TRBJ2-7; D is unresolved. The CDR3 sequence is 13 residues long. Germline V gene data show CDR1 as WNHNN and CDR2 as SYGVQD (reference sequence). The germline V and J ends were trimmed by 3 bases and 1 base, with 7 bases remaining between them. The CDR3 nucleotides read TGCGCCAGCAGTGACCCCGGATCCTACGAGCAGTACTTC. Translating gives CASSDPGSYEQYF.

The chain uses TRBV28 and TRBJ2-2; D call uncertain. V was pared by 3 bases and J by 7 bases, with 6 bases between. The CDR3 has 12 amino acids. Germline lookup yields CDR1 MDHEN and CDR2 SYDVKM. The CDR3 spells CASSFSDGELFF. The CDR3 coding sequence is TGTGCCAGCAGTTTTAGTGACGGGGAGCTGTTTTTT. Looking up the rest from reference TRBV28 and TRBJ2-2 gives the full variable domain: DVKVTQSSRYLVKRTGEKVFLECVQDMDHENMFWYRQDPGLGLRLIYFSYDVKMKEKGDIPEGYSVSREKKERFSLILESASTNQTSMYLCASSFSDGELFFGEGSRLTVL.

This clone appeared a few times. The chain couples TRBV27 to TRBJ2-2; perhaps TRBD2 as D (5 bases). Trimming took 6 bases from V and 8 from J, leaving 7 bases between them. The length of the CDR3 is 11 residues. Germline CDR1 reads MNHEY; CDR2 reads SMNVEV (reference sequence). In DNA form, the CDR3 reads TGTGCCAGCAGCGAGGGTGGGGAGCTGTTTTTT. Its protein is CASSEGGELFF.